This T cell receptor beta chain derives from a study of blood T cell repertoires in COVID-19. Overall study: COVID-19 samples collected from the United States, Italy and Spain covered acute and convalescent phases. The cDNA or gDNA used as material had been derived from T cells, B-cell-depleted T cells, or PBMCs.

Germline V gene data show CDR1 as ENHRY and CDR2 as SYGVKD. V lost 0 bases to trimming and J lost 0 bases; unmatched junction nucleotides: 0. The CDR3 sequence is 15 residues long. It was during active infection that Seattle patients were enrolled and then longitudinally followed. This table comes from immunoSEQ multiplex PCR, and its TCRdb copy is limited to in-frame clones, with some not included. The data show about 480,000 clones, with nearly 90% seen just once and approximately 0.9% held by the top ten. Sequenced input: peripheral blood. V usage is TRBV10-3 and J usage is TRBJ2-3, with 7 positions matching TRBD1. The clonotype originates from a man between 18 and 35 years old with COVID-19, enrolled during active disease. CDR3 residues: CAISESTGSTDTQYF. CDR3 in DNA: TGTGCCATCAGTGAGTCGACAGGGAGCACAGATACGCAGTATTTT.